This T cell receptor (beta chain) was retrieved from a study of tumor-infiltrating lymphocytes in primary liver carcinoma. CDR3 length: 14 amino acids. V gave up 7 bases and J gave up 2 bases, with 15 bases separating them. The germline CDR1 and CDR2 sequences are SEHNR and FQNEAQ (reference sequence). Co-extracted RNA and DNA came from about 19-30 mg of unsorted bulk tissue. This clonotype was recorded many times. Priming with a constant-region primer yielded TCR beta cDNA from 500 ng total RNA. It was through three nested multiplex PCR rounds of slightly modified ARM-PCR that TCR beta libraries arose. The opening two PCR rounds, about 10 cycles each, paired TRBV1-TRBV30 forward primers with a C-beta reverse primer. TCRdb reprocessed the multiplex PCR reads via MiXCR and lists one record per CDR3 protein. Altogether 60,000 to 90,000 distinct CDR3 sequences are present, more than 60% being singletons, with the ten largest covering around a quarter.

The sample was liver tumor tissue from sampling region 4. The subset is: tumor region T4, right-lateral pole. The TCR comes from a man in his forties with primary liver carcinoma and hepatitis B virus infection. The V and J genes are TRBV7-9 and TRBJ2-7, with D perhaps matching TRBD2 (5 bases). For the CDR3, the DNA is TGTGCCAGCACCCAGGAGGACCCCACCTACGAGCAGTACTTC. Protein sequence: CASTQEDPTYEQYF.